The clone carrying this T cell receptor beta chain was seen many times. Trimming took off 10 bases at V and 0 bases at J, with 9 bases between the two ends. Germline V gene data show CDR1 as SNHLY and CDR2 as FYNNEI. This CDR3 contains 13 residues. This sample was included in a study of early T cells in non-severe SARS-CoV-2 infection. About the research overall: Sequencing of unsorted whole blood was done on bulk RNA, leaving chains unpaired.

Separate cDNA molecules each had unique molecular identifiers attached to them. One entry per CDR3 protein, called by TCRdb with MiXCR from the 5' RACE reads. The sample has fewer than 100,000 distinct CDR3 sequences; 8.5% to 10% are singletons. The clonotype was recovered from an adult who was a healthcare worker with PCR-confirmed SARS-CoV-2 infection or an uninfected control (not recorded which). The specimen was whole blood. V usage is TRBV2 and J usage is TRBJ2-2; D ambiguous. The DNA for the CDR3 is TGTGCCACCGGTCGCTCGAACACCGGGGAGCTGTTTTTT. This codes for CATGRSNTGELFF.